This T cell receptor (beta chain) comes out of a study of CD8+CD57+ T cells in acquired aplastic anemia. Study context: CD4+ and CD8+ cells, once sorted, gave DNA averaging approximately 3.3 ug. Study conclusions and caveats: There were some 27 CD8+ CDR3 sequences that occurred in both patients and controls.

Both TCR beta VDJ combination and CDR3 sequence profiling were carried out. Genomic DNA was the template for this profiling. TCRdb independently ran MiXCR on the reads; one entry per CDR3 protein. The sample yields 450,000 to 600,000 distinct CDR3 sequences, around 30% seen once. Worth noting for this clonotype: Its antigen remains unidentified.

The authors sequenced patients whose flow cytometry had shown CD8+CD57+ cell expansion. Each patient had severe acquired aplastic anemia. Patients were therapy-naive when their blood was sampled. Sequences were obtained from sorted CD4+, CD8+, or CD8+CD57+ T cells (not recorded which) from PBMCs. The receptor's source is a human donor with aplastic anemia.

CDR3 in DNA: TGTGCCAGCAGTTACGGGTACAGGGGGACCTACGAGCAGTACTTC. Its translation is CASSYGYRGTYEQYF. The rearrangement joins TRBV2 to TRBJ2-7, with 8 bases identical to TRBD1. J lost 2 bases, V lost 5 bases, and 8 bases had no gene match. The CDR3 covers 15 residues. Germline V lookup: CDR1 SNHLY, CDR2 FYNNEI.